This is a list of T cell receptor beta chains from one sample in a study of early T cells in non-severe SARS-CoV-2 infection. Via MiXCR, TCRdb re-called the 5' RACE reads, giving one row per CDR3 protein. The sample records 70,000 to 90,000 distinct CDR3 sequences, roughly a tenth being singletons. The sequences come from whole blood, collected at baseline. All receptors derive from an adult who was a healthcare worker with PCR-confirmed SARS-CoV-2 infection or an uninfected control (not recorded which). The CDR3 runs from the conserved cysteine through the conserved F or W. A D gene is named only where the DNA matches it firmly. Where a row states a size, it is once, few, many or the class of an expanded clone; other rows omit it.

DNA: TGTGCCTGGAGGGTAGGGGTAACTGAAGCTTTCTTT
CDR3: CAWRVGVTEAFF
size: NA
V: TRBV30
D: NA
J: TRBJ1-1

DNA: TGCAGTGCTACATGGGGTGGAAACACCGGGGAGCTGTTTTTT
CDR3: CSATWGGNTGELFF
size: few
V: TRBV20-1
D: NA
J: TRBJ2-2

DNA: TGTGCCAGCAGTTCGGAGGGAGAGACCCAGTACTTC
CDR3: CASSSEGETQYF
size: medium-sized
V: TRBV7-9
D: NA
J: TRBJ2-5

DNA: TGCGCCAGCAGCTTGTTATTGGTCCGGGAGGGCCTCGGGGAGCAGTTCTTC
CDR3: CASSLLLVREGLGEQFF
size: NA
V: TRBV5-1
D: TRBD2
J: TRBJ2-1

DNA: TGCGCCAGCGGGGACTCACAGGCAGGCATGTATAATGAGCAGTTCTTC
CDR3: CASGDSQAGMYNEQFF
size: many
V: TRBV10-2
D: NA
J: TRBJ2-1

DNA: TGTGCCAGCACCCGGACAGGTACTTGGGAGCAGTACTTC
CDR3: CASTRTGTWEQYF
size: NA
V: TRBV6-1
D: TRBD1
J: TRBJ2-7

DNA: TGTGCCACAGTTTCCGGGGGTTCACCCCTCCACTTT
CDR3: CATVSGGSPLHF
size: many
V: TRBV24-1
D: NA
J: TRBJ1-6

DNA: TGTGCCAGCAGTTTGATCGGGACTTTATCCTACGAGCAGTACTTC
CDR3: CASSLIGTLSYEQYF
size: few
V: TRBV27
D: NA
J: TRBJ2-7

DNA: TGTGCCAGCAGCTTAGGAACAGATACGCAGTATTTT
CDR3: CASSLGTDTQYF
size: many
V: TRBV7-9
D: NA
J: TRBJ2-3

DNA: TGTGCCAGCCCGACTCACTCCTACAATGAGCAGTTCTTC
CDR3: CASPTHSYNEQFF
size: NA
V: TRBV21-1
D: NA
J: TRBJ2-1

DNA: TGTGCCAGCAGTGAACCCCGGACTAGCGGATACGAGCAGTACTTC
CDR3: CASSEPRTSGYEQYF
size: many
V: TRBV25-1
D: TRBD2
J: TRBJ2-7

DNA: TGTGCCAGCAGCCTCTCTAAGACTAGTTCAGAGACCCAGTACTTC
CDR3: CASSLSKTSSETQYF
size: few
V: TRBV7-7
D: NA
J: TRBJ2-5

DNA: TGTGCCAGCAGCCTAGGGACAGGCAATCAGCCCCAGCATTTT
CDR3: CASSLGTGNQPQHF
size: many
V: TRBV4-2
D: TRBD1
J: TRBJ1-5

DNA: TGTGCCAGCAGTGCCTTGGAGGCCGGGGAGCTGTTTTTT
CDR3: CASSALEAGELFF
size: NA
V: TRBV6-6
D: NA
J: TRBJ2-2

DNA: TGTGCCAGCAGCTTAATTAGCTCCTACAATGAGCAGTTCTTC
CDR3: CASSLISSYNEQFF
size: many
V: TRBV11-2
D: NA
J: TRBJ2-1

DNA: TGTGCCAGCAGCTTAAGGACAGGGCGCGGCTACACCTTC
CDR3: CASSLRTGRGYTF
size: NA
V: TRBV7-6
D: TRBD1
J: TRBJ1-2

DNA: TGTGCCAGCAGCCCGGAGGGCATGGGGGGGGAGCTGTTTTTT
CDR3: CASSPEGMGGELFF
size: NA
V: TRBV7-8
D: NA
J: TRBJ2-2

DNA: TGCAGTGCTATCAGCGGGTCGAACACCGGGGAGCTGTTTTTT
CDR3: CSAISGSNTGELFF
size: few
V: TRBV20-1
D: NA
J: TRBJ2-2

DNA: TGTGCCAGCAGCCACCAGCGGGAGTACAATGAGCAGTTCTTC
CDR3: CASSHQREYNEQFF
size: many
V: TRBV3-1
D: TRBD2
J: TRBJ2-1

DNA: TGTGCCAGCAGCTTAGCCAGGGCTAGCGGGAGGTCCTACGAGCAGTACTTC
CDR3: CASSLARASGRSYEQYF
size: NA
V: TRBV7-9
D: TRBD2
J: TRBJ2-7

DNA: TGTGCCAGCAGTTTAGCGGGCAGGGTGAATGAGCAGTTCTTC
CDR3: CASSLAGRVNEQFF
size: NA
V: TRBV12-3/TRBV12-4
D: NA
J: TRBJ2-1

DNA: TGCAGTGCTAGAGATTGGTCTAGCGGGTTTTACGAGCAGTACTTC
CDR3: CSARDWSSGFYEQYF
size: few
V: TRBV20-1
D: TRBD2
J: TRBJ2-7

DNA: TGTGCCAGCAGCCAAGATCCGGGCCGGGGAGCGAACACTGAAGCTTTCTTT
CDR3: CASSQDPGRGANTEAFF
size: many
V: TRBV3-1
D: NA
J: TRBJ1-1

DNA: TGTGCCAGCAGTATGACAGGGGGGAACACTGAAGCTTTCTTT
CDR3: CASSMTGGNTEAFF
size: NA
V: TRBV12-3/TRBV12-4
D: TRBD1
J: TRBJ1-1

DNA: TGTGCCAGCAGCGTAGACGGGAGAACCTACGAGCAGTACTTC
CDR3: CASSVDGRTYEQYF
size: many
V: TRBV9
D: NA
J: TRBJ2-7

DNA: TGTGCCAGCAGCCAAGTTGACTGGCCGCAGACCCAGTACTTC
CDR3: CASSQVDWPQTQYF
size: many
V: TRBV14
D: NA
J: TRBJ2-5

DNA: TGTGCCAGTACCCGAACCCTGACTAGCGGGAGAAGCAATGAGCAGTTCTTC
CDR3: CASTRTLTSGRSNEQFF
size: NA
V: TRBV19
D: TRBD2
J: TRBJ2-1

DNA: TGTGCCAGCAGTGACTGGCCAGGGGCGTTTGAAGCTTTCTTT
CDR3: CASSDWPGAFEAFF
size: few
V: TRBV6-1
D: NA
J: TRBJ1-1

DNA: TGCAGTGCTAGAGGGGGACAGCGTAATCAGCCCCAGCATTTT
CDR3: CSARGGQRNQPQHF
size: NA
V: TRBV20-1
D: TRBD1
J: TRBJ1-5

DNA: TGTGCCAGCGGAGCGGGAGTTGGCACAGATACGCAGTATTTT
CDR3: CASGAGVGTDTQYF
size: many
V: TRBV2
D: TRBD2
J: TRBJ2-3

DNA: TGTGCCAGCCGGCGTGGAAACACCATATATTTT
CDR3: CASRRGNTIYF
size: many
V: TRBV9
D: NA
J: TRBJ1-3

DNA: TGTGCCAGCAGCTTCCGGGGGCGCGAGCAGTACTTC
CDR3: CASSFRGREQYF
size: NA
V: TRBV11-1
D: NA
J: TRBJ2-7

DNA: TGTGCCAGCAGTTTCAGGGGACGCTACGAGCAGTACTTC
CDR3: CASSFRGRYEQYF
size: many
V: TRBV12-3/TRBV12-4
D: NA
J: TRBJ2-7

DNA: TGTGCCAGTAGTATCTCTAGCGGGAGGGCCTATGAGCAGTTCTTC
CDR3: CASSISSGRAYEQFF
size: many
V: TRBV19
D: TRBD2
J: TRBJ2-1

DNA: TGTGCCAGCAGAGAGGGACAGGGTAGATCACCCCTCCACTTT
CDR3: CASREGQGRSPLHF
size: NA
V: TRBV27
D: TRBD1
J: TRBJ1-6

DNA: TGTGCCAGCTTTGCCACAGGGACTGGAACCTACGAGCAGTACTTC
CDR3: CASFATGTGTYEQYF
size: NA
V: TRBV6-6
D: NA
J: TRBJ2-7

DNA: TGCGCCAGCAGCCAAGATCTACGAAGCTACTCCTACAATGAGCAGTTCTTC
CDR3: CASSQDLRSYSYNEQFF
size: few
V: TRBV4-1
D: NA
J: TRBJ2-1

DNA: TGTGCCAGCAGAGCCGGGGCCTATGGCTACACCTTC
CDR3: CASRAGAYGYTF
size: few
V: TRBV12-3/TRBV12-4
D: NA
J: TRBJ1-2

DNA: TGCGCCAGCAGCTTGGGCACACGAAACACTGAAGCTTTCTTT
CDR3: CASSLGTRNTEAFF
size: few
V: TRBV5-1
D: NA
J: TRBJ1-1

DNA: TGCGCCAGCAGCTTAGACGGGGGGCGCGCGACTAATGAAAAACTGTTTTTT
CDR3: CASSLDGGRATNEKLFF
size: NA
V: TRBV5-1
D: NA
J: TRBJ1-4

DNA: TGTGCCAGCAGCCAAGGCCCCTACAATGAGCAGTTCTTC
CDR3: CASSQGPYNEQFF
size: many
V: TRBV3-1
D: NA
J: TRBJ2-1

DNA: TGCAGTGCTAGAGTCCCGAAAGACGTTAGCGAGCAGTACTTC
CDR3: CSARVPKDVSEQYF
size: few
V: TRBV20-1
D: NA
J: TRBJ2-7

DNA: TGTGCCAGCAGCCGGGGGGACAGTAACTCCTATAATTCACCCCTCCACTTT
CDR3: CASSRGDSNSYNSPLHF
size: many
V: TRBV7-6
D: TRBD1
J: TRBJ1-6

DNA: TGTGCCAGCAGTTACCAACGGGGCGCCTACAATGAGCAGTTCTTC
CDR3: CASSYQRGAYNEQFF
size: NA
V: TRBV6-5
D: NA
J: TRBJ2-1

DNA: TGTGCCAGCACTTGGCAGATCTCCTACGAGCAGTACTTC
CDR3: CASTWQISYEQYF
size: NA
V: TRBV2
D: NA
J: TRBJ2-7

DNA: TGTGCCTGGAGCGCGGGAGCGTACCACAATGAGCAGTTCTTC
CDR3: CAWSAGAYHNEQFF
size: many
V: TRBV30
D: TRBD2
J: TRBJ2-1

DNA: TGCGCCAGCAGCTCCCCTCAGGGGGCCTCAGATACGCAGTATTTT
CDR3: CASSSPQGASDTQYF
size: few
V: TRBV5-1
D: TRBD1
J: TRBJ2-3

DNA: TGTGCCAGCAGCTTAGACGGGAGGAATCAAGAGACCCAGTACTTC
CDR3: CASSLDGRNQETQYF
size: NA
V: TRBV7-3
D: TRBD2
J: TRBJ2-5

DNA: TGTGCCAGCAGTCTTGGATTAGGACCAGATACGCAGTATTTT
CDR3: CASSLGLGPDTQYF
size: many
V: TRBV28
D: NA
J: TRBJ2-3

DNA: TGTGCCACCAGTGACCGGACAGGATACACAGATACGCAGTATTTT
CDR3: CATSDRTGYTDTQYF
size: NA
V: TRBV24-1
D: TRBD1
J: TRBJ2-3

DNA: TGCAGTGCTAGGTCGACTAGGGTACGTGAGCAGTTCTTC
CDR3: CSARSTRVREQFF
size: NA
V: TRBV20-1
D: NA
J: TRBJ2-1

DNA: TGTGCCAGTGGACGGACAGCTAATGAAAAACTGTTTTTT
CDR3: CASGRTANEKLFF
size: few
V: TRBV19
D: NA
J: TRBJ1-4

DNA: TGCAGTGCTAGAGGGCCGGGAGTTTTGTCCAATGAGCAGTTCTTC
CDR3: CSARGPGVLSNEQFF
size: few
V: TRBV20-1
D: NA
J: TRBJ2-1

DNA: TGCGCCAGCACCCGTGGACTAGCGGGAGTAGGGCAAGAGACCCAGTACTTC
CDR3: CASTRGLAGVGQETQYF
size: NA
V: TRBV5-1
D: TRBD2
J: TRBJ2-5

DNA: TGTGCCAGCAGCTTATACCCTCAGGGCGTATCCACAGATACGCAGTATTTT
CDR3: CASSLYPQGVSTDTQYF
size: many
V: TRBV7-9
D: NA
J: TRBJ2-3

DNA: TGTGCCAGCAGCTTTTTCGGGACTAGCGGTTACAATGAGCAGTTCTTC
CDR3: CASSFFGTSGYNEQFF
size: NA
V: TRBV5-6
D: TRBD2
J: TRBJ2-1

DNA: TGCGCCAGCAGCTTGGAGCGCCGGGGCCCCTCCTACGAGCAGTACTTC
CDR3: CASSLERRGPSYEQYF
size: NA
V: TRBV5-1
D: NA
J: TRBJ2-7

DNA: TGTGCCAGCAGTTTACCTAACAGGGGAACTGAAGCTTTCTTT
CDR3: CASSLPNRGTEAFF
size: few
V: TRBV28
D: TRBD1
J: TRBJ1-1

DNA: TGTGCCAGCAGCTTTACAGCGAACACTGAAGCTTTCTTT
CDR3: CASSFTANTEAFF
size: NA
V: TRBV7-2
D: NA
J: TRBJ1-1